The 27 T cell receptor beta chains below come from one sample, sequenced in a study of blood T cell repertoires in COVID-19. Assay used: immunoSEQ multiplex PCR; TCRdb lists only in-frame clones, some missing. The sample carries tens of thousands of clones, around 89% recorded once. The sample consisted of peripheral blood. The receptors were gathered from a human donor in a cohort sampled during active COVID-19.

This chain uses TRBV19 with TRBJ2-5; D remains unclear. The CDR3 is made up of 16 amino acids. CDR1 is LNHDA and CDR2 is SQIVND in the germline V gene (reference sequence). V was clipped by 6 bases and J by 1 base, with 18 bases between them. CDR3 DNA: TGTGCCAGTAGCAAGCTGGGCATGAGCAGCCAAGAGACCCAGTACTTC. Translating it yields CASSKLGMSSQETQYF.

The V call is TRBV7-8, the J call TRBJ2-7, with a tentative D call TRBD2 (6 bases). The CDR3 is made up of 13 amino acids. Germline V lookup: CDR1 SGHVS, CDR2 FQNEAQ. V was pared by 3 bases and J by 3 bases, with 9 bases between. The CDR3 DNA follows: TGTGCCAGCAGCTTTCGGGGGAGCTACGAGCAGTACTTC. Amino acids: CASSFRGSYEQYF.

This clone has a single count. The CDR3 bases are TGTGCCACCGCAGGGGAATACGAGCAGTACTTC. Encoded protein: CATAGEYEQYF. The chain couples TRBV6-6 to TRBJ2-7; a possible D gene is TRBD1 (6 bases). This CDR3 has 11 residues. The germline gives CDR1 MNHNY, CDR2 SVGAGI (reference sequence). The germline V and J ends were trimmed by 10 bases and 4 bases, with 11 bases remaining between them.

In its sample, this clone was seen once. The chain recombines TRBV6-2 or TRBV6-3 with TRBJ1-1; TRBD1 aligns across 9 bases. Germline V gives CDR1 MNHEY, CDR2 SVGEGT. Germline trimming cut 6 bases from V and 4 bases from J; bases unmatched to any gene: 3. The CDR3 extends over 13 amino acids. CDR3 loop: CASSRQGVTEAFF. The CDR3 DNA reads as TGTGCCAGCAGCCGACAGGGGGTCACTGAAGCTTTCTTT.

This clone was counted a few times. The rearrangement joins TRBV3-1 (or the pseudogene TRBV3-2) to TRBJ2-7, with 7 nucleotides matching TRBD1. This CDR3 region has 15 residues. The germline V gene encodes CDR1 LGHDT and CDR2 YNNKEL (reference sequence). The trim removed 3 bases at V and 3 bases at J, leaving 8 bases unmatched. CDR3 nucleotide sequence: TGTGCCAGCAGCCACAGGGACAGTCTCATCTACGAGCAGTACTTC. Its protein is CASSHRDSLIYEQYF.

Comment on this clone: An end of the junction does not agree with germline; a read error may underlie this. The rearrangement uses TRBV7-9 and TRBJ2-3; perhaps TRBD1 as D (5 bases). CDR1 and CDR2 (germline): SEHNR, FQNEAQ (reference sequence). This CDR3 contains 14 residues. Here the CDR3 DNA reads TGTGCCGGCAGGGCCTTAATCCCAACAGATACGCAGTATTTT. Its protein is CAGRALIPTDTQYF.

The J gene is TRBJ2-5, the V gene TRBV20-1, with D possibly matching TRBD1 (8 bases). CDR1 and CDR2 (germline): DFQATT, SNEGSKA (reference sequence). CDR3 length: 17 residues. The V and J ends lost 3 bases and 4 bases respectively, with 24 bases between them. CDR3 nucleotides: TGCAGTGCTAGTCCCCCCGGTACAGGGGGGGTTCGAGAGACCCAGTACTTC. Translating gives CSASPPGTGGVRETQYF.

This clone showed up just once. The rearrangement joins TRBV19 to TRBJ2-1, with a possible D match to TRBD2 (6 bases). The CDR3 spans 14 residues. The germline CDR1 and CDR2 sequences are LNHDA and SQIVND (reference sequence). V was cut by 4 bases and J by 3 bases, with 10 bases left in between. This CDR3 reads CASSRRGSYNEQFF. CDR3 sequence (DNA): TGTGCCAGTAGTAGGAGGGGTAGCTACAATGAGCAGTTCTTC.

The chain recombines TRBV2 with TRBJ1-6; D not resolved. The CDR3 length is 16 residues. In germline, CDR1 is SNHLY, CDR2 FYNNEI. V lost 3 bases to trimming and J lost 2 bases, with 11 bases between them. CDR3 nucleotides: TGTGCCAGCAGTGATGGTGTACAGACCTATAATTCACCCCTCCACTTT. This codes for CASSDGVQTYNSPLHF.

This rearrangement joins TRBV5-1 to TRBJ2-3; unclear D gene. From germline, CDR1 is SGHRS and CDR2 YFSETQ. The CDR3 runs 14 residues. The germline V and J ends were trimmed by 0 bases and 2 bases, with 7 bases remaining between them. DNA of the CDR3: TGCGCCAGCAGCTTGGGTACTATCACAGATACGCAGTATTTT. It encodes CASSLGTITDTQYF.

The CDR3 DNA is TGCGCCAGCAGCTTGGCTCTAGCGTTGTACAATGAGCAGTTCTTC. As protein: CASSLALALYNEQFF. The V call is TRBV5-1, the J call TRBJ2-1, with a tentative D call TRBD2 (6 bases). Germline loops: CDR1 SGHRS, CDR2 YFSETQ. The ends were cut back, 0 bases at V and 4 bases at J, with 11 bases in the middle. The CDR3 totals 15 residues. Variable domain in full (rest from reference TRBV5-1 and TRBJ2-1): KAGVTQTPRYLIKTRGQQVTLSCSPISGHRSVSWYQQTPGQGLQFLFEYFSETQRNKGNFPGRFSGRQFSNSRSEMNVSTLELGDSALYLCASSLALALYNEQFFGPGTRLTVL.

The chain couples TRBV5-4 to TRBJ1-2, with D possibly matching TRBD1 (5 bases). The CDR3 contains 15 residues. Trimming left V 1 base short and J 7 bases short, with 17 bases between. Germline lookup yields CDR1 SGHNT and CDR2 YYREEE (reference sequence). The CDR3 reads CASSLKWAGIVGYTF. In DNA form, the CDR3 reads TGTGCCAGCAGCTTGAAGTGGGCAGGGATTGTTGGCTACACCTTC.

This chain joins TRBV30 and TRBJ1-1; TRBD1 is a possible D gene (6 bases). Between the trimmed V and J ends, which lost 4 bases and 7 bases, there was a span of 16 bases. The CDR3 runs to 13 residues. In germline, CDR1 is GTSNPN, CDR2 SVGIG (reference sequence). The CDR3 here is CAWMMRGGGEAFF. Here the CDR3 DNA reads TGTGCCTGGATGATGAGGGGGGGCGGTGAAGCTTTCTTT.

The chain recombines TRBV4-2 with TRBJ2-3; 10 bases match TRBD1. Germline lookup yields CDR1 LGHNA and CDR2 YNFKEQ. The V and J ends lost 3 bases and 4 bases, in that order; junction bases with no gene match: 1. The CDR3 is 14 residues long. CDR3 loop: CASSHGQGADTQYF. CDR3 DNA sequence: TGTGCCAGCAGCCACGGACAGGGGGCAGATACGCAGTATTTT.

This chain links TRBV19 with TRBJ2-3; TRBD2 matches at 9 bases. CDR1 is LNHDA and CDR2 is SQIVND in the germline V gene (reference sequence). This CDR3 comprises 15 residues. V lost 4 bases, J lost 2 bases, and 4 bases stayed unmatched. The CDR3 reads CASSSGGGHTDTQYF. CDR3 in DNA: TGTGCCAGTAGTAGCGGGGGGGGGCACACAGATACGCAGTATTTT.

This clone has only a few counts. The chain employs TRBV7-8 and TRBJ2-7; TRBD2 matches 9 bases. The CDR3 is made up of 15 amino acids. V dropped 4 bases and J dropped 2; count of bases not matched to a gene: 6. Germline lookup yields CDR1 SGHVS and CDR2 FQNEAQ. The chain's CDR3 is CASSSLAGKTYEQYF. CDR3 nucleotide sequence: TGTGCCAGCAGCTCTCTAGCGGGAAAGACCTACGAGCAGTACTTC.

V gene TRBV27 combines with J gene TRBJ2-3; 8 bases are a match to TRBD2. Germline values: CDR1 MNHEY, CDR2 SMNVEV (reference sequence). V was pared by 6 bases and J by 6 bases, with 8 bases of the junction left unmatched. The CDR3 totals 14 residues. The chain's CDR3 is CASREGLVSDTQYF. CDR3 DNA sequence: TGTGCCAGCAGGGAGGGACTAGTTTCGGATACGCAGTATTTT.

V gene TRBV30 combines with J gene TRBJ2-3; D may be TRBD2 (5 bases). Germline CDR1 reads GTSNPN; CDR2 reads SVGIG (reference sequence). The CDR3 is 14 residues long. V lost 3 bases and J 6 bases, leaving 16 bases between the germline ends. The CDR3 nucleotides are TGTGCCTGGAGGTCAGCGGATTACGGGGATACGCAGTATTTT. Its protein product is CAWRSADYGDTQYF.

The rearrangement uses TRBV5-8 and TRBJ2-5, with D tentatively TRBD1 (6 bases). The CDR3 spans 16 residues. V lost 0 bases and J lost 5, with 17 bases in between. CDR1 is SGHTS and CDR2 is YDEGEE in the germline V gene. The CDR3 coding sequence is TGTGCCAGCAGCTTGGTATTCGGACAGACGGGGGAGACCCAGTACTTC. It specifies CASSLVFGQTGETQYF. Variable domain in full (rest from reference TRBV5-8 and TRBJ2-5): EAGVTQSPTHLIKTRGQQATLRCSPISGHTSVYWYQQALGLGLQFLLWYDEGEERNRGNFPPRFSGRQFPNYSSELNVNALELEDSALYLCASSLVFGQTGETQYFGPGTRLLVL.

Here the CDR3 DNA reads TGTGCCAGTAGTATGAGGTGGTTTGGAGAGACCCAGTACTTC. Translated, it gives CASSMRWFGETQYF. The V and J genes are TRBV19 and TRBJ2-5; D unclear. This CDR3 spans 14 amino acids. CDR1 LNHDA and CDR2 SQIVND come from the germline V gene (reference sequence). Deletions cut 3 bases from V and 4 bases from J, with 12 bases between.

The genes are TRBV28 and TRBJ1-2, with TRBD1 as a possible D gene (5 bases). The CDR3 has 12 amino acids. Germline V gene data show CDR1 as MDHEN and CDR2 as SYDVKM. V lost 5 bases and J 9 bases, leaving 13 bases between the germline ends. The CDR3: CASSPLQGSYTF. CDR3 DNA: TGTGCCAGCAGTCCTCTCCAGGGAAGCTACACCTTC.

The chain is built from TRBV27 and TRBJ1-2; 8 bases agree with TRBD1. Trimming removed 4 bases from V and 8 bases from J; junction bases left unmatched: 12. This CDR3 has 15 residues. The germline V gene encodes CDR1 MNHEY and CDR2 SMNVEV (reference sequence). The CDR3 coding sequence is TGTGCCAGCAGTTCAAACGGACAGGGATTTGGCGGCTACACCTTC. It specifies CASSSNGQGFGGYTF.

The V and J genes are TRBV7-2 and TRBJ1-1; D possibly corresponds to TRBD1 (5 bases). V was shortened by 1 base and J by 1 base, with 16 bases between the two germline ends. From germline, CDR1 is SGHTA and CDR2 FQGNSA. There are 17 residues in the CDR3. CDR3 amino acids: CASSLVFFGGSNTEAFF. The CDR3, as DNA: TGTGCCAGCAGCTTAGTTTTTTTCGGGGGTTCGAACACTGAAGCTTTCTTT.

The V gene is TRBV5-8, the J gene TRBJ2-6; D is ambiguous. V shed 4 bases and J shed 0 bases, with 11 bases lying between them. Germline assignment: CDR1 SGHTS and CDR2 YDEGEE. This CDR3 is built from 16 residues. CDR3 sequence reads: CASSRSIFSGANVLTF. The CDR3 region has the DNA TGTGCCAGCAGCCGCAGTATTTTCTCTGGGGCCAACGTCCTGACTTTC. Drawing the rest from reference TRBV5-8 and TRBJ2-6, the complete variable domain is EAGVTQSPTHLIKTRGQQATLRCSPISGHTSVYWYQQALGLGLQFLLWYDEGEERNRGNFPPRFSGRQFPNYSSELNVNALELEDSALYLCASSRSIFSGANVLTFGAGSRLTVL.

The chain joins TRBV27 to TRBJ1-4, with 7 bases aligning to TRBD1. CDR1 and CDR2 (germline): MNHEY, SMNVEV (reference sequence). CDR3 length: 13 amino acids. Trimming cost V 6 bases and J 3 bases; bases outside gene matches: 1. The CDR3 loop is CASSGQANEKLFF. The CDR3 nucleotides are TGTGCCAGCAGCGGACAGGCTAATGAAAAACTGTTTTTT.

CDR3 DNA sequence: TGTGCCAGCAGCGCGCGACAGGGGCGTTTAAATGGCTACACCTTC. Residues: CASSARQGRLNGYTF. The rearrangement joins TRBV7-9 to TRBJ1-2; 8 bases are shared with TRBD1. V shed 5 bases, J shed 6 bases, and the junction held 11 bases outside the gene matches. CDR3 length: 15 amino acids. The germline V gene has CDR1 SEHNR and CDR2 FQNEAQ (reference sequence). Complete variable domain (other parts from reference TRBV7-9 and TRBJ1-2): DTGVSQNPRHKITKRGQNVTFRCDPISEHNRLYWYRQTLGQGPEFLTYFQNEAQLEKSRLLSDRFSAERPKGSFSTLEIQRTEQGDSAMYLCASSARQGRLNGYTFGSGTRLTVV.

The chain has TRBV5-6 and TRBJ1-4; no reliable D call. V lost 2 bases to trimming and J lost 7 bases, with 18 bases between them. The CDR3 covers 16 residues. Germline values: CDR1 SGHDT, CDR2 YYEEEE. DNA for the CDR3: TGTGCCAGCAGCTTACTCACGACTCTCGAGGGTGAAAAACTGTTTTTT. Its translation is CASSLLTTLEGEKLFF.